The present entry profiles one T cell receptor (beta chain) with its context. The target of this receptor is not known. No base quality values were provided; no much bigger clone lies one nucleotide off. The data derive from a study of blood T cell repertoires in COVID-19 (dated by TCRdb to between 2020 and 2021). Turning to the overall study: Samples covering the acute and convalescent phases of COVID-19 were provided by collaborators in the United States, Italy and Spain. The repertoires were made available in a free public database intended to serve as a resource for research on the immune response to SARS-CoV-2. Deeply sampled blood TCRbeta repertoires from subjects exposed to, actively infected with, or recovered from COVID-19 were included in the dataset. Samples were obtained from the ongoing ImmuneRACE study (first 160 participants) and from 950 to 1,500 subjects provided by 6 global collaborators. Where HLA class I and class II types were available, the types were taken from metadata supplied by the sample provider, not from assay-based typing. The material from the prospective study consisted of cDNA or gDNA derived from T cells, B-cell-depleted T cells, or PBMCs. Nearly every sample came with metadata listing a de-identified subject ID, COVID-19 status, age in years and sex. General findings and caveats noted by the study authors: The amount of clinical and demographic metadata varied by source and participant and was provided uncurated.

TCRbeta CDR3 regions were amplified from genomic DNA using the immunoSEQ Assay, a bias-controlled multiplex PCR. Turning to the authors' computational methods: The number of nucleated cells in each sample was estimated by amplification of reference gene primers within the assay. To quantify the absolute abundance of each unique TCRbeta CDR3 rearrangement, sequence reads were collapsed and filtered. For each sample, productive Simpson clonality was calculated by taking the square root of Simpson's diversity index across productive rearrangements. TCRdb took over this immuneACCESS table, retaining in-frame rearrangements with V and J assigned. Such tables are incomplete; in checked studies, under half of the missing clones stem from an unresolved V gene, and the remainder is unexplained. D and trimming come from the DNA, and the V and J calls and clone size come from that table. The sample table contains under 150,000 clones; only one count was recorded for 80% to 85% of them. In total, the top ten clones hold more than 3.5% of the sample.

Whole blood was collected in K2EDTA tubes by collaborating institutions according to the institutions' own protocols. For TCRbeta analysis, collaborators shipped samples as frozen whole blood, isolated PBMCs, or DNA extracted from either of those sample types. From the germline V gene, CDR1 is ENHRY and CDR2 is SYGVKD. V is pruned by 8 bases and J by 1 base, leaving 18 bases of the junction without a gene match. The CDR3 spans 18 residues, from the cysteine through the phenylalanine. Only CDR3 DNA is held: 54 bases, read in frame from base 1. The sequencing input was peripheral blood. The clonotype comes from an older woman with acute or convalescent COVID-19. Recombination joined TRBV10-3 with TRBJ2-5; 8 nucleotides in the junction match TRBD2. The CDR3 has the sequence CAIRPSASGSGVQETQYF. The sequenced DNA is TGTGCCATCCGTCCCAGTGCAAGCGGGAGTGGGGTCCAAGAGACCCAGTACTTC.